This TCR beta chain was sequenced in a study of control samples from healthy donors and cancer patients. Repertoires were generated with immunoSEQ multiplex PCR, while TCRdb's copy carries only in-frame clones and drops some. The sample holds about 140,000 clones, roughly nine tenths seen once. After removal of 2 bases from V and 4 bases from J, the junction contained 9 bases not matched to a gene. The CDR3 totals 17 residues. Germline lookup yields CDR1 LNHNV and CDR2 YYDKDF (reference sequence). V and J are TRBV15 and TRBJ2-1; 9 bases align to TRBD2. Sequenced input: blood. The receptor was isolated from a woman in her thirties in good health. CDR3 sequence reads: CATSRSLGAGGYNEQFF. In nucleotides, the CDR3 is TGTGCCACCAGCAGATCCCTCGGAGCGGGAGGATACAATGAGCAGTTCTTC. Combining the CDR3 with reference TRBV15 and TRBJ2-1 gives the whole variable domain DAMVIQNPRYQVTQFGKPVTLSCSQTLNHNVMYWYQQKSSQAPKLLFHYYDKDFNNEADTPDNFQSRRPNTSFCFLDIRSPGLGDTAMYLCATSRSLGAGGYNEQFFGPGTRLTVL.